The rows below give T cell receptor beta chains drawn from one sample of a study of blood T cell repertoires in COVID-19. Sequencing was performed with immunoSEQ multiplex PCR; in TCRdb, only in-frame clones are kept and a portion is missing. The data show under 150,000 clones, 75% to 85% seen once. Material: peripheral blood. These TCRs come from a man in his 60s with acute or convalescent COVID-19. CDR3s include the opening cysteine and the closing phenylalanine or tryptophan. D genes are given only for firm matches. The size of a clone is reported for some rows only, either as once, few or many, or as a class for expanded clones.

d_gene: -
v_gene: TRBV12-3/TRBV12-4
j_gene: TRBJ1-5
abundance: -
len: 13
CDR3nt: TGTGCCAGCACCTTGGGGGGGAATCAGCCCCAGCATTTT
CDR3aa: CASTLGGNQPQHF

d_gene: TRBD2
v_gene: TRBV6-5
j_gene: TRBJ2-7
abundance: -
len: 15
CDR3nt: TGTGCCAGCAGGGGTGGGACTAGCGGAAAGGACGAGCAGTACTTC
CDR3aa: CASRGGTSGKDEQYF

d_gene: TRBD2
v_gene: TRBV3-1/TRBV3-2
j_gene: TRBJ2-5
abundance: -
len: 17
CDR3nt: TGTGCCAGCAGCCAAGCCGTTGGGAGGGGACGGGGAGAGACCCAGTACTTC
CDR3aa: CASSQAVGRGRGETQYF

d_gene: -
v_gene: TRBV4-1
j_gene: TRBJ1-2
abundance: -
len: 18
CDR3nt: TGCGCCAGCAGCCAAGTGACGTGGACATCGGGGGACGTCTATGGCTACACCTTC
CDR3aa: CASSQVTWTSGDVYGYTF

d_gene: -
v_gene: TRBV7-9
j_gene: TRBJ1-4
abundance: -
len: 16
CDR3nt: TGTGCCAGCAGCTTACGTGGAGGCGCAACTAATGAAAAACTGTTTTTT
CDR3aa: CASSLRGGATNEKLFF

d_gene: TRBD1
v_gene: TRBV5-4
j_gene: TRBJ2-2
abundance: -
len: 16
CDR3nt: TGTGCCAGCAGCTTGGTCGGGACAGGGGCCGCCGGGGAGCTGTTTTTT
CDR3aa: CASSLVGTGAAGELFF

d_gene: TRBD2
v_gene: TRBV10-3
j_gene: TRBJ2-7
abundance: -
len: 14
CDR3nt: TGTGCCTCCGGGGAGGGAGCGGGAATCTACGAGCAGTACTTC
CDR3aa: CASGEGAGIYEQYF

d_gene: TRBD2
v_gene: TRBV19
j_gene: TRBJ2-7
abundance: -
len: 15
CDR3nt: TGTGCCAGTGGGACTAGCGGGAGGTCCTCCTACGAGCAGTACTTC
CDR3aa: CASGTSGRSSYEQYF

d_gene: TRBD1
v_gene: TRBV19
j_gene: TRBJ1-2
abundance: -
len: 13
CDR3nt: TGTGCCAGTACTTGGACAGGAGACTATGGCTACACCTTC
CDR3aa: CASTWTGDYGYTF

d_gene: TRBD1
v_gene: TRBV7-2
j_gene: TRBJ2-1
abundance: -
len: 18
CDR3nt: TGTGCCAGCAGCTTCCGGACAGGGGGCGCCGGGTCCATCAATGAGCAGTTCTTC
CDR3aa: CASSFRTGGAGSINEQFF

d_gene: -
v_gene: TRBV19
j_gene: TRBJ2-7
abundance: few
len: 16
CDR3nt: TGTGCCAGTAGACCTTCCCGAGAGGGGGTTGTAAGGGAGCAGTACTTC
CDR3aa: CASRPSREGVVREQYF

d_gene: -
v_gene: TRBV3-1/TRBV3-2
j_gene: TRBJ2-7
abundance: -
len: 13
CDR3nt: TGTGCCAGCAGCTTAGAAGCCAGGGCCGAGCAGTACTTC
CDR3aa: CASSLEARAEQYF

d_gene: -
v_gene: TRBV3-1/TRBV3-2
j_gene: TRBJ2-7
abundance: -
len: 17
CDR3nt: TGTGCCAGCAGCCTGCGACGGGGTAGCGCAAGCTCCTACGAGCAGTACTTC
CDR3aa: CASSLRRGSASSYEQYF

d_gene: -
v_gene: TRBV11-2
j_gene: TRBJ1-3
abundance: few
len: 17
CDR3nt: TGTGCCAGCAGCTTAGATCAGGGCACCCGCTCTGGAAACACCATATATTTT
CDR3aa: CASSLDQGTRSGNTIYF

d_gene: -
v_gene: TRBV7-2
j_gene: TRBJ1-5
abundance: few
len: 13
CDR3nt: TGTGCCAGCAGCTTAGTCCAGAATCAGCCCCAGCATTTT
CDR3aa: CASSLVQNQPQHF

d_gene: -
v_gene: TRBV9
j_gene: TRBJ2-1
abundance: -
len: 14
CDR3nt: TGTGCCAGCAGCGTGGACAGTTCCTACAATGAGCAGTTCTTC
CDR3aa: CASSVDSSYNEQFF

d_gene: -
v_gene: TRBV10-3
j_gene: TRBJ1-6
abundance: -
len: 15
CDR3nt: TGTGCCATCAGTGAATCTGGACAGACAAATTCACCCCTCCACTTT
CDR3aa: CAISESGQTNSPLHF

d_gene: TRBD2
v_gene: TRBV6-5
j_gene: TRBJ2-1
abundance: -
len: 16
CDR3nt: TGTGCCAGCAGTTCCCCGACTAGCGGGAGTCGAAATGAGCAGTTCTTC
CDR3aa: CASSSPTSGSRNEQFF

d_gene: TRBD2
v_gene: TRBV19
j_gene: TRBJ2-7
abundance: -
len: 13
CDR3nt: TGTGCCAGTAGTACTGGACTAGCGGGGGAGCAGTACTTC
CDR3aa: CASSTGLAGEQYF

d_gene: TRBD2
v_gene: TRBV14
j_gene: TRBJ2-2
abundance: -
len: 19
CDR3nt: TGTGCCAGCAGCTCAATCCTGATGGTAGCGGGAGTGGGTCCCGGGGAGCTGTTTTTT
CDR3aa: CASSSILMVAGVGPGELFF

d_gene: -
v_gene: TRBV27
j_gene: TRBJ2-7
abundance: -
len: 13
CDR3nt: TGTGCCAGCAGTTTCAAAGCGGCCTACGAGCAGTACTTC
CDR3aa: CASSFKAAYEQYF

d_gene: TRBD1
v_gene: TRBV27
j_gene: TRBJ2-3
abundance: -
len: 15
CDR3nt: TGTGCCAGCAGTCCCCGGACAGGGGGAACAGATACGCAGTATTTT
CDR3aa: CASSPRTGGTDTQYF

d_gene: TRBD2
v_gene: TRBV7-9
j_gene: TRBJ2-5
abundance: -
len: 16
CDR3nt: TGTGCCAGCAGCCAGGGAGGGGCCATTCGCCCTGTGACCCAGTACTTC
CDR3aa: CASSQGGAIRPVTQYF

d_gene: -
v_gene: TRBV2
j_gene: TRBJ2-5
abundance: -
len: 12
CDR3nt: TGTGCCAGCAGTGAACTCCGGGGGACCCAGTACTTC
CDR3aa: CASSELRGTQYF

d_gene: TRBD1
v_gene: TRBV2
j_gene: TRBJ1-1
abundance: -
len: 13
CDR3nt: TGTGCCAGCAGTGAGGACAGGGGTATCTTGGCTTTCTTT
CDR3aa: CASSEDRGILAFF

d_gene: TRBD2
v_gene: TRBV7-9
j_gene: TRBJ2-1
abundance: -
len: 15
CDR3nt: TGTGCCAGCAGCTCCGGGACTAGCGGGAATAATGAGCAGTTCTTC
CDR3aa: CASSSGTSGNNEQFF

d_gene: -
v_gene: TRBV6-2/TRBV6-3
j_gene: TRBJ2-1
abundance: -
len: 16
CDR3nt: TGTGCCAGCAGTTACTCGGGGGCCCCCTTAGATAATGAGCAGTTCTTC
CDR3aa: CASSYSGAPLDNEQFF

d_gene: -
v_gene: TRBV21-1
j_gene: TRBJ1-4
abundance: -
len: 14
CDR3nt: TGTGCCAGCAGCAGGGGACAGGGGGGTGAAAAACTGTTTTTT
CDR3aa: CASSRGQGGEKLFF

d_gene: -
v_gene: TRBV14
j_gene: TRBJ2-2
abundance: -
len: 14
CDR3nt: TGTGCCAGCAGCCAAGTAGGGGCTTACGGGGAGCTGTTTTTT
CDR3aa: CASSQVGAYGELFF

d_gene: -
v_gene: TRBV4-1
j_gene: TRBJ1-1
abundance: -
len: 14
CDR3nt: TGCGCCAGCAGCCAAGCCGCAGGGGTCACTGAAGCTTTCTTT
CDR3aa: CASSQAAGVTEAFF

d_gene: TRBD1
v_gene: TRBV19
j_gene: TRBJ2-7
abundance: -
len: 15
CDR3nt: TGTGCCAGTGGACCCTCCGGGACAGGGGCCTACGAGCAGTACTTC
CDR3aa: CASGPSGTGAYEQYF

d_gene: TRBD1
v_gene: TRBV6-5
j_gene: TRBJ1-1
abundance: -
len: 14
CDR3nt: TGTGCCAGCAGTCACGGACAGGGAAACACTGAAGCTTTCTTT
CDR3aa: CASSHGQGNTEAFF

d_gene: -
v_gene: TRBV7-2
j_gene: TRBJ2-2
abundance: -
len: 13
CDR3nt: TGTGCCAGCAGTACGGGATGGGCCGGGGAGCTGTTTTTT
CDR3aa: CASSTGWAGELFF

d_gene: TRBD1
v_gene: TRBV9
j_gene: TRBJ1-5
abundance: -
len: 14
CDR3nt: TGTGCCAGCAGCGCGGGACAGAACAATCAGCCCCAGCATTTT
CDR3aa: CASSAGQNNQPQHF

d_gene: TRBD2
v_gene: TRBV5-1
j_gene: TRBJ2-4
abundance: -
len: 15
CDR3nt: TGCGCCAGCAGCTTGGATGCTAGCGGGGGAAACATTCAGTACTTC
CDR3aa: CASSLDASGGNIQYF

d_gene: TRBD1
v_gene: TRBV9
j_gene: TRBJ2-5
abundance: -
len: 16
CDR3nt: TGTGCCAGCAGCGTAGGCGGGACAGGGGGCCAAGAGACCCAGTACTTC
CDR3aa: CASSVGGTGGQETQYF

d_gene: -
v_gene: TRBV5-1
j_gene: TRBJ2-1
abundance: -
len: 12
CDR3nt: TGCGCCAGCAGCCCGGACTATAATGAGCAGTTCTTC
CDR3aa: CASSPDYNEQFF

d_gene: TRBD1
v_gene: TRBV5-1
j_gene: TRBJ1-2
abundance: -
len: 12
CDR3nt: TGCGCCAGCAGCGTCAACAGGGGTGGCTACACCTTC
CDR3aa: CASSVNRGGYTF

d_gene: TRBD2
v_gene: TRBV7-9
j_gene: TRBJ2-7
abundance: -
len: 17
CDR3nt: TGTGCCAGCAGCTTAGGGCTGACTAGCGCGAGCTCCTACGAGCAGTACTTC
CDR3aa: CASSLGLTSASSYEQYF

d_gene: TRBD2
v_gene: TRBV2
j_gene: TRBJ2-2
abundance: -
len: 15
CDR3nt: TGTGCCAGCAGAGCAACTAGCGCGAACACCGGGGAGCTGTTTTTT
CDR3aa: CASRATSANTGELFF

d_gene: TRBD1
v_gene: TRBV30
j_gene: TRBJ1-1
abundance: -
len: 15
CDR3nt: TGTGCCTGGACAGGGCCAGGGGGTACGAACACTGAAGCTTTCTTT
CDR3aa: CAWTGPGGTNTEAFF

d_gene: -
v_gene: TRBV19
j_gene: TRBJ2-7
abundance: -
len: 15
CDR3nt: TGTGCCAGTAGTGTCGGAGCGGTCCCCGGCGACGAGCAGTACTTC
CDR3aa: CASSVGAVPGDEQYF